A selection of T cell receptor beta chains follows, all from one sample in a study of blood T cell repertoires in COVID-19. The method was immunoSEQ multiplex PCR; TCRdb's version includes in-frame clones alone and lacks a portion of them. The repertoire holds 110,000 or so clones, with roughly 87% as singletons. Sequencing was performed on peripheral blood. The receptors here all came from a human donor in a cohort sampled during active COVID-19. The CDR3 runs from the conserved cysteine through the conserved F or W. Where a row states a size, it is once, few, many or the class of an expanded clone; other rows omit it.

- TRBJ1-4 TRBV27 CASSLTGDTTNEKLFF
- TRBJ1-1 TRBV27 CASSWTEDTEAFF
- TRBJ2-5 TRBV9 CASSPGGIRETQYF
- TRBJ1-1 TRBV24-1 CATRTTGAKNTEAFF
- TRBJ2-3 TRBV5-4 CASSLATGRTDTQYF
- TRBJ2-1 TRBV7-3 CASSLQGTQFGSYNEQFF
- TRBJ2-7 TRBV18 CASSPDRPPVEQYF
- TRBJ1-4 TRBV10-1 CASSESGGAGEKLFF
- TRBJ1-2 TRBV5-1 CASSLGQEYGYTF
few TRBJ1-5 TRBV19 CASGSGRQPQHF
- TRBJ2-7 TRBV28 CASSSPGQGLEQYF
- TRBJ2-1 TRBV7-2 CASSLGTSGTEQFF
- TRBJ2-4 TRBV19 CASSPTGGGLAKNIQYF
- TRBJ1-6 TRBV5-1 CASSAGTVDSPLHF